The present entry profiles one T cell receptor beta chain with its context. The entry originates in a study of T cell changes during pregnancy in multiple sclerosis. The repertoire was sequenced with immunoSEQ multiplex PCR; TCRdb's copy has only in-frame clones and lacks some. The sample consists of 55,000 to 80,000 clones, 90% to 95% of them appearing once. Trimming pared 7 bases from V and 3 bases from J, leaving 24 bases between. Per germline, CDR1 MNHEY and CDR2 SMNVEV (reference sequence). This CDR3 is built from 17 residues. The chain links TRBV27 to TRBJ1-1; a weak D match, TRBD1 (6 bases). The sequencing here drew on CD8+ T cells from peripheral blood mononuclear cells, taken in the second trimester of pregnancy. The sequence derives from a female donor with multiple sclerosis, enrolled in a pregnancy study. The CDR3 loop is CASTSGGAGYFHTEAFF. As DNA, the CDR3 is TGTGCCAGCACCTCTGGGGGGGCAGGGTATTTTCACACTGAAGCTTTCTTT.